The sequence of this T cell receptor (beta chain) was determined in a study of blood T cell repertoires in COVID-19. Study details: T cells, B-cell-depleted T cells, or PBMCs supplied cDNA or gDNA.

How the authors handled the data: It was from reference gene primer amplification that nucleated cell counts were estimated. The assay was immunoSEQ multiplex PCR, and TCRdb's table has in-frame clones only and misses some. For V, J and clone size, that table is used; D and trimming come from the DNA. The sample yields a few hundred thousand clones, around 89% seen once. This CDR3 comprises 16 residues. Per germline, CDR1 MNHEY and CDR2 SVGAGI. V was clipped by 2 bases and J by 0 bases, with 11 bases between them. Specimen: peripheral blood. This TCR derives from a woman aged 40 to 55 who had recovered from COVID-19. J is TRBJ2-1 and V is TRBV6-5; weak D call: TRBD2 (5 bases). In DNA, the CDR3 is TGTGCCAGCAGTTACAGGAGGCCCAGCTCCTACAATGAGCAGTTCTTC. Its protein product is CASSYRRPSSYNEQFF.